This T cell receptor beta chain was sequenced in a study of CD8 T cells in Susac syndrome. Roughly 0.45 to 1 ug RNA was reverse transcribed with random hexamers. Amplification of TCR beta CDR3 by immunoSEQ multiplex PCR spanned 54 Vbeta and 13 Jbeta. TCRdb analysed the immunoSEQ multiplex PCR reads with MiXCR anew, one entry per CDR3 protein. The table lists 200,000 to 250,000 distinct CDR3 sequences, 80% to 95% of them singletons. General observations from the study: The study recognized that the number of individuals in its TCR sequencing and HLA analysis was relatively small.

The sequenced target, TCR beta, came from blood CD8+ and CD4+ T cells. TEMRA cells were FACS-enriched, unlike CD8+ and CD4+ T cells, which were negatively isolated. The CDR3 extends over 16 amino acids. Germline values: CDR1 MNHEY, CDR2 SVGAGI. V gave up 0 bases and J gave up 0 bases, with 10 bases separating them. For this clonotype: Its antigen remains unknown.

This rearrangement joins TRBV6-5 to TRBJ2-3; D is undetermined. The TCR sequence derives from a human donor with multiple sclerosis. Sequenced: CD8+ T cells from PBMCs. CDR3 in amino acids: CASSYSYPGSTDTQYF. CDR3 nucleotides: TGTGCCAGCAGTTACTCTTACCCGGGTAGCACAGATACGCAGTATTTT.